This T cell receptor beta chain originates from a study of siplizumab effects on memory and regulatory T cells (dated by TCRdb to between 2018 and 2021). Some background on the complete study: The study examined how the anti-CD2 antibody siplizumab affects alloreactive T-cell subsets in allogeneic mixed lymphocyte reactions built from human PBMCs.

Beyond this particular receptor, the publication reports: In reactions with siplizumab, an average of about 69% of mappable alloreactive CD4+ clones were Treg-derived, compared with roughly 30% in control reactions. Whether proliferating Tregs from siplizumab cultures were suppressive was not functionally confirmed. Sequences below about 10^-5 frequency were poorly captured, so only a minor fraction of alloreactive clones could be mapped to unstimulated subsets. About 75-95% of proliferating CD4+ or CD8+ clones could not be given a naive or memory phenotype. Greater diversity appeared to be present in unstimulated naive T cells than in memory T cells, and a substantial contribution to the alloresponse seemed to be made by naive cells. The cumulative frequency of alloreactive sequences traceable to unstimulated CD4+ memory T cells was significantly reduced by siplizumab.

Turning to this clone: Its antigen has not been determined. No much larger clone exists at a distance of one base, and base qualities are not known.

The CDR3 has 15 amino acids, counting the end cysteine and phenylalanine. Of all the DNA, just the CDR3 is kept, 45 bases in frame from base 1. At the junction V is shortened by 2 bases and J by 2 bases, with 12 bases in between. Looking up the germline V gene yields CDR1 SGHTA and CDR2 FQGTGA. The library came from the immunoSEQ multiplex PCR assay. Roughly 9.8 x 10^4 TCR templates per sample were assayed on the deep sequencing platform. Genomic DNA extracted from sorted T cells was used for TCRbeta CDR3 sequencing. As for the original processing: The R programming language was used for the clonal analysis of the TCRbeta CDR3 data. Unstimulated samples were compared with post-reaction CFSE-low samples to define alloreactive CD4+ and CD8+ clones. By matching sequences to the repertoires of sorted unstimulated Treg and non-Treg cells, each alloreactive CD4+ clone was assigned a regulatory or non-regulatory origin. Not all clones reach the TCRdb copy of this immuneACCESS table, which keeps in-frame sequences only. Checked studies attribute under half of the gap to unresolved V genes and leave the rest unexplained. V and J calls and clone size come straight from that table; D and trimming were deduced from the DNA. The sample includes about 100,000 clones, with 80% to 95% observed a single time. About 0.15% of the sample belongs to the ten largest clones.

Sorted unstimulated T cells and proliferating T cells recovered from mixed lymphocyte reactions were subjected to TCRbeta CDR3 sequencing. Fresh whole blood from roughly nine HLA-typed healthy donors was used as the source from which PBMCs were isolated. Material for sequencing was CD4+ T cells sorted from blood. The clonotype originates from a human donor in good health. This sequence uses TRBV7-3 and TRBJ1-1; the D gene cannot be resolved reliably. The DNA is TGTGCCAGCAGCTTATCGGCAGCCTTTAACACTGAAGCTTTCTTT. This translates into CASSLSAAFNTEAFF.